One and the same sample provided the 29 T cell receptor beta chains below, sequenced in a study of shared clonotypes between healthy human individuals (dated by TCRdb to the early 2020s). The receptor library was made with the immunoSEQ multiplex PCR assay. The table comes from immuneACCESS by way of TCRdb, which keeps in-frame sequences with V and J called. Part of the clones is missing from these tables; in studies checked, under half for an unresolved V gene and the rest for unknown reasons. This sample lists millions of clones; 93% were detected once. Around 1.7% of the sample belongs to the ten largest clones. CD8 naive samples were CD45RO-negative cells positively selected for CCR7, giving a CD45RA+CCR7+ population that excluded TemRA cells. Sequenced material: naive CD8+ T cells from PBMCs. In light of the paper, this sample's cell subset or site label describes: CD45RA+CCR7+. Receptors were obtained from a man in his late teens or twenties in good health. Some clones in this sample may be carry-over from other donors' samples.

This clone showed up just a few times. The CDR3 DNA reads TGTGCCAGCAGTACCCCGGGGGCCGGGGAGCTGTTTTTT. It specifies CASSTPGAGELFF. The chain is built from TRBV6-6 and TRBJ2-2, with a possible D match to TRBD2 (6 bases). In germline, CDR1 is MNHNY, CDR2 SVGAGI (reference sequence). The V end lost 5 bases, the J end lost 6 bases, and 10 bases lay between the germline ends. The CDR3 length is 13 residues.

This chain uses TRBV7-6 with TRBJ2-1; 10 bases are a match to TRBD2. Germline V gene lookup returns CDR1 SGHVS and CDR2 FNYEAQ. The V and J ends lost 1 base and 1 base, in that order; junction bases with no gene match: 4. This CDR3 is 17 amino acids long. The CDR3 DNA reads TGTGCCAGCAGCTTAGGTAGCGGGAGGCTTTCCTACAATGAGCAGTTCTTC. It translates to CASSLGSGRLSYNEQFF.

This clone was seen once. The V gene is TRBV27, the J gene TRBJ1-6; D gene uncertain. Germline V gene sequence: CDR1 MNHEY, CDR2 SMNVEV (reference sequence). The CDR3 is made up of 12 amino acids. Trimming removed 8 bases from V and 7 bases from J, with 9 bases in between. The CDR3 region is CASSPQNSPLHF. The CDR3 region has the DNA TGTGCCAGCTCCCCCCAGAATTCACCCCTCCACTTT.

The genes are TRBV5-1 and TRBJ2-1; 7 bases are shared with TRBD2. The length of the CDR3 is 15 residues. With 3 bases clipped from V and 2 bases from J, the junction kept 5 bases outside the gene matches. CDR1 and CDR2 from the germline V gene are SGHRS and YFSETQ. The CDR3 protein is CASSWAGLAYNEQFF. The CDR3 nucleotides read TGCGCCAGCAGCTGGGCTGGACTAGCCTACAATGAGCAGTTCTTC.

A note on this clone: This specimen includes other DNA sequences encoding the same CDR3. The rearrangement joins TRBV7-9 to TRBJ1-1; D call uncertain. V lost 5 bases, J lost 5 bases, and 9 bases lay in between. The CDR3 has 12 residues. Germline CDR1 is SEHNR and CDR2 is FQNEAQ (reference sequence). The CDR3 DNA sequence: TGTGCCAGCAGCCTGGGTGAGACTGAAGCTTTCTTT. Its protein product is CASSLGETEAFF.

DNA of the CDR3: TGTGCCAGCAGCCCGGCGGGTTTCGGGGAAGCTTTCTTT. This encodes CASSPAGFGEAFF. The rearrangement joins TRBV14 to TRBJ1-1; D unclear. CDR1 SGHDN and CDR2 FVKESK come from the germline V gene. This CDR3 contains 13 residues. The V end lost 4 bases, the J end lost 8 bases, and 14 bases lay between the germline ends.

The chain carries TRBV7-2 and TRBJ2-2, with 8 bases aligning to TRBD1. Germline assignment: CDR1 SGHTA and CDR2 FQGNSA. V gave up 8 bases and J gave up 2 bases; unmatched junction bases: 7. The CDR3 runs to 15 residues. CDR3 loop: CASYQGATNTGELFF. The CDR3 region has the DNA TGTGCCAGCTACCAGGGGGCTACTAACACCGGGGAGCTGTTTTTT.

This sequence joins TRBV29-1 and TRBJ2-3; TRBD1 matches at 9 bases. The CDR3 covers 13 residues. CDR1 SQVTM and CDR2 ANQGSEA come from the germline V gene. With 4 bases clipped from V and 5 bases from J, the junction kept 4 bases outside the gene matches. This CDR3 reads CSVVDRGGDTQYF. Written as DNA, the CDR3 is TGCAGCGTTGTGGACAGGGGTGGAGATACGCAGTATTTT.

This clone was seen just once. The V and J genes are TRBV10-3 and TRBJ1-3; the D is unclear. Germline V gene lookup returns CDR1 ENHRY and CDR2 SYGVKD. V lost 5 bases and J 2 bases, leaving 16 bases between the germline ends. The CDR3 covers 16 residues. The CDR3 is CAISWASLGTGNTIYF. CDR3 DNA: TGTGCCATCAGTTGGGCGTCACTCGGAACTGGAAACACCATATATTTT.

This rearrangement joins TRBV27 to TRBJ1-1, with no clear D. In germline, CDR1 is MNHEY, CDR2 SMNVEV (reference sequence). The CDR3 contains 13 residues. Trimming stripped 5 bases from V and 1 base from J, with 8 bases between. CDR3: CASSPSANTEAFF. CDR3 sequence (DNA): TGTGCCAGCAGTCCAAGTGCGAACACTGAAGCTTTCTTT.

This chain links TRBV28 with TRBJ1-2; the D is unclear. CDR1 is MDHEN, CDR2 SYDVKM, per germline. Trimming removed 6 bases from V and 5 bases from J, with 13 bases in between. The CDR3 covers 13 residues. DNA of the CDR3: TGTGCCAGCAGATCGGCGGAGAGGTATGGCTACACCTTC. This translates into CASRSAERYGYTF.

The CDR3 loop reads CASSLDMTGARTSGFNEQFF. The CDR3 region has the DNA TGCGCCAGCAGCTTGGATATGACAGGGGCCAGGACTAGCGGATTCAATGAGCAGTTCTTC. The chain employs TRBV5-1 and TRBJ2-1, with 10 bases fitting TRBD2. In germline, CDR1 is SGHRS, CDR2 YFSETQ. V shed 0 bases, J shed 6 bases, and the junction held 18 bases outside the gene matches. This CDR3 contains 20 residues.

This sequence joins TRBV28 and TRBJ1-5; no clear D. CDR1 and CDR2 (germline): MDHEN, SYDVKM. The CDR3 is 14 amino acids. Trimming took 3 bases from V and 7 from J, leaving 13 bases between them. Written as DNA, the CDR3 is TGTGCCAGCAGTTTTGGTAGGGTCCGGCAGCCCCAGCATTTT. Protein product: CASSFGRVRQPQHF.

The chain has TRBV30 and TRBJ2-1; TRBD2 matches 12 bases. The CDR3 loop spans 18 amino acids. Per the germline V gene, CDR1 is GTSNPN and CDR2 is SVGIG (reference sequence). V was pared by 3 bases and J by 3 bases, with 12 bases of the junction left unmatched. In DNA, the CDR3 is TGTGCCTGGAGGGACTTGAGACTAGCGGGAGACCTCTACAATGAGCAGTTCTTC. It codes for CAWRDLRLAGDLYNEQFF.

V and J are TRBV7-8 and TRBJ2-1, with D unresolved. V gave up 5 bases and J gave up 6 bases, with 14 bases separating them. This CDR3 comprises 14 residues. CDR1 is SGHVS and CDR2 is FQNEAQ in the germline V gene. The CDR3 sequence is CASSPASRINEQFF. Written as DNA, the CDR3 is TGTGCCAGCAGCCCTGCCTCCAGGATCAATGAGCAGTTCTTC.

This rearrangement joins TRBV27 to TRBJ2-2; 8 bases align to TRBD1. CDR3 length: 14 amino acids. Trimming at V came to 5 bases and at J to 4 bases, leaving 3 bases not matched to a gene. Per the germline V gene, CDR1 is MNHEY and CDR2 is SMNVEV (reference sequence). CDR3 sequence reads: CASSRGQATGELFF. CDR3 coding DNA: TGTGCCAGCAGTAGGGGACAGGCCACCGGGGAGCTGTTTTTT.

This chain links TRBV5-1 with TRBJ1-3, with 7 bases that match TRBD1. This CDR3 region has 16 residues. V was pared by 4 bases and J by 3 bases, with 10 bases of the junction left unmatched. Germline V gene data show CDR1 as SGHRS and CDR2 as YFSETQ. CDR3 DNA sequence: TGCGCCAGCAGCAAATCTCGACAGGGTAGTGGAAACACCATATATTTT. As protein: CASSKSRQGSGNTIYF.

The chain carries TRBV11-2 and TRBJ2-7, with TRBD1 identical over 8 bases. This CDR3 has 14 residues. Looked up from germline, CDR1 is SGHAT and CDR2 is FQNNGV. V shed 4 bases and J 3 bases; nucleotides not matched to a gene: 5. CDR3 coding DNA: TGTGCCAGCAGCTCGACAGGGGTCCTCTACGAGCAGTACTTC. Amino acids: CASSSTGVLYEQYF.

This clone occurred once. The CDR3: CSPHGEDSYEQYF. CDR3 nucleotide sequence: TGCAGCCCGCACGGGGAAGACTCCTACGAGCAGTACTTC. The V gene is TRBV29-1, the J gene TRBJ2-7, with D perhaps matching TRBD2 (5 bases). The V end was cut by 8 bases, the J end by 0 bases, with 14 bases between. This CDR3 comprises 13 residues. Germline V CDR1 and CDR2: SQVTM, ANQGSEA.

This rearrangement joins TRBV4-3 to TRBJ2-1; 7 positions agree with TRBD2. V lost 0 bases to trimming and J lost 3 bases; unmatched junction nucleotides: 14. This CDR3 has 19 residues. CDR1 and CDR2 from the germline V gene are LGHNA and YSLEER. Here the CDR3 reads CASSQDSRGSPQGYNEQFF. CDR3 sequence (DNA): TGCGCCAGCAGCCAAGATAGCCGCGGGAGTCCTCAGGGCTACAATGAGCAGTTCTTC.

The rearrangement links TRBV27 to TRBJ1-1; D is unresolved. V was pared by 4 bases and J by 11 bases, with 11 bases between. The CDR3 runs 11 residues. Germline lookup yields CDR1 MNHEY and CDR2 SMNVEV (reference sequence). In DNA, the CDR3 is TGTGCCAGCAGTTACGGACGGGAGGCTTTCTTT. This codes for CASSYGREAFF.

The chain is built from TRBV10-3 and TRBJ2-1; TRBD2 aligns across 10 bases. The CDR3 is 15 amino acids. In germline, CDR1 is ENHRY, CDR2 SYGVKD. The V segment lost 5 bases and the J segment 5 bases; nucleotides outside the gene matches: 6. The CDR3 DNA sequence: TGTGCCATCAGTTATGAAGGACTAGCGGACAATGAGCAGTTCTTC. It encodes CAISYEGLADNEQFF.

This clone is a singleton in its sample. V and J are TRBV9 and TRBJ2-3, with TRBD2 as a possible D gene (5 bases). Between the trimmed V and J ends, which lost 4 bases and 2 bases, there was a span of 17 bases. Germline values: CDR1 SGDLS, CDR2 YYNGEE. The CDR3 sequence is 16 residues long. The CDR3 bases are TGTGCCAGCAGCCCGGACCTTCGAGGGAACACAGATACGCAGTATTTT. This translates into CASSPDLRGNTDTQYF.

The gene calls are TRBV28 and TRBJ1-1; possibly TRBD1 for D (6 bases). Between the trimmed V and J ends, which lost 5 bases and 3 bases, there was a span of 16 bases. The CDR3 consists of 15 residues. From germline, CDR1 is MDHEN and CDR2 SYDVKM. The chain's CDR3 is CASSALQGSDTEAFF. The CDR3 nucleotides are TGTGCCAGCAGTGCACTACAGGGAAGTGACACTGAAGCTTTCTTT.

J is TRBJ1-1 and V is TRBV7-6; 11 bases align to TRBD1. This CDR3 is built from 19 residues. Germline V gene data show CDR1 as SGHVS and CDR2 as FNYEAQ. The V gene end was trimmed by 2 bases and the J gene end by 4 bases; junction bases not matched to a gene: 15. CDR3 sequence reads: CASSLMGTGGLGSGTEAFF. Written as DNA, the CDR3 is TGTGCCAGCAGCTTAATGGGGACAGGGGGTTTAGGCAGTGGCACTGAAGCTTTCTTT.

This chain links TRBV10-1 with TRBJ2-3; D not resolved. The CDR3 spans 15 residues. CDR1 is WNHNN and CDR2 is SYGVQD in the germline V gene (reference sequence). V lost 0 bases and J 3 bases, leaving 10 bases between the germline ends. CDR3 in DNA: TGCGCCAGCAGTGAGTCAGTCCTACGGACAGATACGCAGTATTTT. Residues: CASSESVLRTDTQYF.

V usage is TRBV7-6 and J usage is TRBJ2-2; 11 bases agree with TRBD1. From germline, CDR1 is SGHVS and CDR2 FNYEAQ. Losses at the gene ends were 0 bases for V and 1 base for J; bases not matched to a gene: 7. This CDR3 comprises 19 residues. The CDR3 DNA sequence: TGTGCCAGCAGCTTAGCAACGGACAGGGGGCTTGTGAACACCGGGGAGCTGTTTTTT. Its protein is CASSLATDRGLVNTGELFF.

The rearrangement joins TRBV19 to TRBJ2-3; a weak D match, TRBD1 (6 bases). There are 15 residues in the CDR3. The germline CDR1 and CDR2 sequences are LNHDA and SQIVND (reference sequence). V dropped 3 bases and J dropped 2 bases, with 12 bases sitting between them. The DNA of the CDR3 is TGTGCCAGTAGTATGTCAGGGGTGAACACAGATACGCAGTATTTT. It codes for CASSMSGVNTDTQYF.

This chain uses TRBV27 with TRBJ2-1; TRBD2 aligns across 8 bases. The CDR3 is made up of 16 amino acids. The V gene's germline CDR1 is MNHEY and CDR2 SMNVEV (reference sequence). Trimming cost V 3 bases and J 3 bases; bases outside gene matches: 7. This CDR3 is CASSFGSGSFYNEQFF. CDR3 nucleotides: TGTGCCAGCAGTTTTGGGAGCGGGAGCTTCTACAATGAGCAGTTCTTC.